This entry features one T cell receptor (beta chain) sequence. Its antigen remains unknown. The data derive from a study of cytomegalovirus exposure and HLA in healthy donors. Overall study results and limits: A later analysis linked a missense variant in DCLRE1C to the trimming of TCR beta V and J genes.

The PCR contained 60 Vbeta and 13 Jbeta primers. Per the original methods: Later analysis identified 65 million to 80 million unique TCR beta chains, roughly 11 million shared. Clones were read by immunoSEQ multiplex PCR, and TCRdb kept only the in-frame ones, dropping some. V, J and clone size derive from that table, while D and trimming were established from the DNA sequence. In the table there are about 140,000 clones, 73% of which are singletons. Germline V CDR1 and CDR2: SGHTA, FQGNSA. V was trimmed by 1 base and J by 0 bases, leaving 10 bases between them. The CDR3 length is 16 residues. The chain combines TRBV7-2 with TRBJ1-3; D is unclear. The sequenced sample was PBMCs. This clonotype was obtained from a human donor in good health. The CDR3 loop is CASSLVSQASGNTIYF. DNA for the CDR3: TGTGCCAGCAGCTTAGTTTCGCAGGCCTCTGGAAACACCATATATTTT.